This T cell receptor beta chain was captured by sequencing in a study of technical replicates of blood from several donors. Germline V CDR1 and CDR2: SGHRS, YFSETQ. V lost 7 bases to trimming and J lost 0 bases, with 12 bases between them. The CDR3 is 14 amino acids. Generated by immunoSEQ multiplex PCR, the TCRdb table keeps only in-frame clones and is missing some. The table has around 56,000 clones, nearly 95% seen once; the top ten hold 3.1%. In this sample, this clone turned up once. The chain combines TRBV5-1 with TRBJ2-3; D remains ambiguous. Input material: PBMCs. This sequence was found in a human donor in good health. Some clones in this sample may be carry-over from other donors' samples. CDR3 amino acids: CASLALLSTDTQYF. The DNA of the CDR3 is TGCGCCAGCTTGGCACTACTTAGCACAGATACGCAGTATTTT.